The clone carrying this T cell receptor (beta chain) was recorded at least ten times. The antigen is unknown. The data derive from a study of neurological immune-mediated disorders. Whole-study findings and limits: The study found no CDR3 amino acid sequences shared by expanded clones across subjects, suggesting private repertoires in all groups. HTLV-1-associated myelopathy ranked highest for TCR clonal expansion and multiple sclerosis lowest, beneath healthy controls.

The authors made cDNA by 5'RACE with 10-nucleotide random UMIs. TCRdb re-analysed the 5' RACE reads in MiXCR, keeping a single row per CDR3 protein. Among under 85,000 distinct CDR3 sequences, roughly 14% were seen once, and the ten largest hold 6.5% to 8%. PBMCs stored at -80 C, 2 million in total, were the source of the unsorted libraries. The CDR3 is made up of 13 amino acids. CDR1 is SQVTM and CDR2 is ANQGSEA in the germline V gene. Losses at the gene ends were 4 bases for V and 4 bases for J; bases not matched to a gene: 3. Material: PBMCs. The genes are TRBV29-1 and TRBJ2-7, with 11 bases matching TRBD1. The source is a woman in her 50s in good health. The CDR3 here is CSVGDRGKYEQYF. CDR3 DNA: TGCAGCGTTGGGGACAGGGGGAAGTACGAGCAGTACTTC.